This TCR beta chain was profiled in a study of cytomegalovirus exposure and HLA in healthy donors. As for the donors, each was a healthy bone marrow donor. This PCR relied on a set of 60 Vbeta primers and 13 Jbeta primers. In the source study's methods: Roughly 76 million unique TCR beta chains, some 10 million of them shared, were counted by a later analysis. Measured with immunoSEQ multiplex PCR; TCRdb has only the in-frame clones, and not every one. For V, J and clone size, that table is used; D and trimming come from the DNA. The sample has about 200,000 clones, roughly three quarters seen once. The CDR3 has 15 amino acids. Trimming removed 1 base from V and 1 base from J; junction bases left unmatched: 3. The germline CDR1 and CDR2 sequences are SEHNR and FQNEAQ (reference sequence).

Material: PBMCs. The sequence came from a male donor in good health and CMV-seropositive. This chain joins TRBV7-9 and TRBJ1-1; 7 bases are a match to TRBD1. CDR3 sequence (DNA): TGTGCCAGCAGCTTAGGGGACAGAAAGAACACTGAAGCTTTCTTT. Translation: CASSLGDRKNTEAFF.